This TCR beta chain was recovered during a study of OX40 agonist ivuxolimab in advanced cancers. Looking at the study overall: The patients' treatment was ivuxolimab, an agonistic anti-OX40 (CD134) antibody. Past anti-PD-1, anti-PD-L1 or anti-CTLA-4 therapy was accepted, and 40% had received some.

TCRdb's table, derived via immunoSEQ multiplex PCR, lists solely in-frame clones and lacks some. This table has approximately 98,000 clones, 84% appearing once. Study-level results: Low normalized T-cell clonal expansion was also seen in some nonresponders. There were, on average, more expanded clones in CD8+ T cells than in CD4+.

V lost 4 bases and J lost 2, with 13 bases in between. This CDR3 is built from 14 residues. The V gene's germline CDR1 is SGDLS and CDR2 YYNGEE. Points on this clone: Its cognate antigen is unknown.

The gene calls are TRBV9 and TRBJ2-7; D is tentatively TRBD1 or TRBD2 (5 bases each). Sample: CD4+ or CD8+ T cells sorted from blood, taken in a trial of the OX40 agonist ivuxolimab. The receptor's source is an adult with an advanced solid tumor such as melanoma, head and neck, liver or kidney cancer. The CDR3 nucleotides are TGTGCCAGCAGCTTGGGGGACGGAGCCTACGAGCAGTACTTC. Residues: CASSLGDGAYEQYF.